These T cell receptor beta chains were read from a single sample in a study of T cell changes during pregnancy in multiple sclerosis. Produced via immunoSEQ multiplex PCR; TCRdb's table is partial and in-frame only. Of some 120,000 clones listed, over 85% are singletons. Here the sequenced sample was peripheral blood, taken before pregnancy. All receptors come from a female donor with multiple sclerosis, enrolled in a pregnancy study. The CDR3 runs from the conserved cysteine through the conserved F or W. A D gene is named only where the DNA matches it firmly. Clone size is stated in some rows and not others, as once, few, many or a class when expanded.

>.|TRBV6-4|.|TRBJ2-3
TGTGCCAGCAGTGAGGGTGGGGGGGGCCGCCATACGCAGTATTTT
CASSEGGGGRHTQYF
>.|TRBV9|.|TRBJ1-1
TGTGCCAGCGGCATGAACACTGAAGCTTTCTTT
CASGMNTEAFF
>.|TRBV7-9|.|TRBJ2-1
TGTGCCAGCAGCTTAGCTCTCGGGGGATCACTCTACAATGAGCAGTTCTTC
CASSLALGGSLYNEQFF
>TRBD1|TRBV27|once|TRBJ2-7
TGTGCCAGCAGTATAATACAGGGGGCCCCCGCCGAGCAGTACTTC
CASSIIQGAPAEQYF
>TRBD1|TRBV5-1|.|TRBJ2-7
TGCGCCAGCAGCTCGACAGGGGGTTCCTACGAGCAGTACTTC
CASSSTGGSYEQYF
>.|TRBV2|.|TRBJ2-1
TGTGCCAGCAAGACTGAATTATACAATGAGCAGTTCTTC
CASKTELYNEQFF
>TRBD1|TRBV7-9|.|TRBJ1-3
TGTGCCAGCAGCCCGGCGGACAGGGGGATTTTCACCATATATTTT
CASSPADRGIFTIYF
>.|TRBV11-2|.|TRBJ2-3
TGTGCCAGCAGCTTCAGTTCAGATACGCAGTATTTT
CASSFSSDTQYF
>.|TRBV10-3|.|TRBJ2-1
TGTGCCATCAGTGAGACAGGGCGTCGGTACAATGAGCAGTTCTTC
CAISETGRRYNEQFF
>TRBD1|TRBV10-1|.|TRBJ2-2
TGCGCCAGCAGGGACGGGACAGGGGCCGGGGAGCTGTTTTTT
CASRDGTGAGELFF
>TRBD2|TRBV30|.|TRBJ2-3
TGTGCCTGGAGCCCCCTAGCGGGAGGAGGGGCAGATACGCAGTATTTT
CAWSPLAGGGADTQYF
>.|TRBV21-1|.|TRBJ2-1
TGTGCCAGCAGCAAAGATAAGTTCAGGGCTAGCGGGAAGAGTGAGCAGTTCTTC
CASSKDKFRASGKSEQFF
>.|TRBV5-1|.|TRBJ2-3
TGCGCCAGCAGCTTGGATAGCGCCAGCACAGATACGCAGTATTTT
CASSLDSASTDTQYF
>TRBD1|TRBV19|.|TRBJ1-5
TGTGCCAGTAGCAAAACAGGGGGTCAGCCCCAGCATTTT
CASSKTGGQPQHF
>.|TRBV9|once|TRBJ1-4
TGTGCCAGCAGCGTAGGAGAGCGAGATTCTAATGAAAAACTGTTTTTT
CASSVGERDSNEKLFF
>.|TRBV27|.|TRBJ1-2
TGTGCCAGCAGAACAGGGAGCTATGGCTACACCTTC
CASRTGSYGYTF
>.|TRBV7-2|.|TRBJ1-6
TGTGCCAGCAGCTTAGGGGCAGTGTTTCCTTATAATTCACCCCTCCACTTT
CASSLGAVFPYNSPLHF
>.|TRBV30|.|TRBJ1-2
TGTGCCTGGGGGAGGGCGGCGGGGCGCGGCTACACCTTC
CAWGRAAGRGYTF
>.|TRBV5-4|.|TRBJ2-1
TGTGCCAGCAGCCAAAAAGGCGGAGGTGAGCAGTTCTTC
CASSQKGGGEQFF
>.|TRBV2|.|TRBJ1-3
TGTGCCAGCAGTGATTTCGTCGGGGGAAACACCATATATTTT
CASSDFVGGNTIYF
>.|TRBV7-9|.|TRBJ1-4
TGTGCCAGCAGCTTAGGTACAGCAGCTAATGAAAAACTGTTTTTT
CASSLGTAANEKLFF
>TRBD2|TRBV2|.|TRBJ2-5
TGTGCCAGCAGTGAACTGCGGGAGGGTAAAAAGACCCAGTACTTC
CASSELREGKKTQYF
>.|TRBV30|.|TRBJ1-3
TGTGCCCGGAGTAAAGGAGTCAGCTACTCTGGAAACACCATATATTTT
CARSKGVSYSGNTIYF
>TRBD2|TRBV10-2|.|TRBJ2-7
TGCGCCAGCAGTGAACCCCGCCTAGCGGGAGTTGACGAGCAGTACTTC
CASSEPRLAGVDEQYF
>.|TRBV7-9|.|TRBJ2-7
TGTGCCAGCAGCTTGGGCTTCTACGAGCAGTACTTC
CASSLGFYEQYF